Below, 14 T cell receptor beta chains from the same sample are listed, as sequenced in a study of Ad26.COV2.S vaccination and SARS-CoV-2 variants. Only in-frame clones appear in the TCRdb table, and some are missing; sequencing was by immunoSEQ multiplex PCR. Among about 440,000 clones listed, 80% to 95% were seen once. As for treatment: 19 received Ad26.COV2.S at low or high dose, single or two shots; about 5 received placebo; per-sample allocation not given. Each sample was drawn 63 days after the first injection (of vaccine or placebo). The sequencing here drew on peripheral blood, taken in a trial of Ad26.COV2.S vaccine versus placebo. The receptors come from a person aged 18-60 years who received the Ad26.COV2.S COVID-19 vaccine or a placebo.

The CDR3 coding sequence is TGCGCCAGCAGCTTGGAACTGGTGAACACTGAAGCTTTCTTT. Translated, it gives CASSLELVNTEAFF. The rearrangement links TRBV5-1 to TRBJ1-1; D call uncertain. The V end was cut by 0 bases, the J end by 0 bases, with 6 bases between. This CDR3 spans 14 amino acids. CDR1 is SGHRS, CDR2 YFSETQ, per germline.

This rearrangement joins TRBV5-1 to TRBJ2-7; D may match TRBD1 or TRBD2 (5 bases each). This CDR3 comprises 15 residues. Germline CDR1 SGHRS, CDR2 YFSETQ. With 4 bases removed from V and 0 bases from J, the gap between germline ends came to 14 bases. CDR3 DNA: TGCGCCAGCAGCCCCCGGGACGGCAGCTCCTACGAGCAGTACTTC. Translation gives CASSPRDGSSYEQYF.

The V gene is TRBV24-1, the J gene TRBJ2-2, with D tentatively TRBD1 (6 bases). V was trimmed by 3 bases and J by 0 bases, leaving 13 bases between them. CDR3 length: 17 amino acids. CDR1 is KGHDR and CDR2 is SFDVKD in the germline V gene. In nucleotides, the CDR3 is TGTGCCACCAGTGATCCAAGGACAGCGTCGAACACCGGGGAGCTGTTTTTT. Its protein product is CATSDPRTASNTGELFF.

The chain joins TRBV6-5 to TRBJ2-1; 7 positions match TRBD1. Looked up from germline, CDR1 is MNHEY and CDR2 is SVGAGI. CDR3 length: 14 amino acids. Trimming removed 6 bases from V and 9 bases from J; junction bases left unmatched: 11. The CDR3 nucleotides read TGTGCCAGCAGACACTCGACAGGGTTTGGTGAGCAGTTCTTC. Translated: CASRHSTGFGEQFF.

J is TRBJ2-1 and V is TRBV5-1; TRBD2 agrees at 8 bases. The V gene's germline CDR1 is SGHRS and CDR2 YFSETQ. This CDR3 is 16 amino acids long. V lost 4 bases to trimming and J lost 3 bases; unmatched junction nucleotides: 9. The CDR3 loop reads CASSAISGINYNEQFF. Here the CDR3 DNA reads TGCGCCAGCAGCGCGATTAGCGGGATAAACTACAATGAGCAGTTCTTC.

This chain joins TRBV10-1 and TRBJ2-7, with D unclear. Germline loops: CDR1 WNHNN, CDR2 SYGVQD (reference sequence). V was shortened by 0 bases and J by 2 bases, with 8 bases between the two germline ends. The length of the CDR3 is 14 residues. The CDR3 coding sequence is TGCGCCAGCAGTGAGTCTCTACATACCTACGAGCAGTACTTC. Translating it yields CASSESLHTYEQYF.

V gene TRBV9 combines with J gene TRBJ2-7; D call uncertain. Germline V gene data show CDR1 as SGDLS and CDR2 as YYNGEE. There are 14 residues in the CDR3. V gave up 0 bases and J gave up 2 bases, with 9 bases separating them. As DNA, the CDR3 is TGTGCCAGCAGCGTAGGTCCTGAACCCTACGAGCAGTACTTC. This gives the protein CASSVGPEPYEQYF. Looking up the rest from reference TRBV9 and TRBJ2-7 gives the full variable domain: DSGVTQTPKHLITATGQRVTLRCSPRSGDLSVYWYQQSLDQGLQFLIQYYNGEERAKGNILERFSAQQFPDLHSELNLSSLELGDSALYFCASSVGPEPYEQYFGPGTRLTVT.

The rearrangement links TRBV11-3 to TRBJ2-3, with D unclear. The V gene's germline CDR1 is SGHNT and CDR2 YENEEA. V lost 0 bases and J 2 bases, leaving 3 bases between the germline ends. CDR3 length: 13 residues. This chain's CDR3 is CASSLEHTDTQYF. CDR3 in DNA: TGTGCCAGCAGCTTAGAGCACACAGATACGCAGTATTTT. Variable domain in full (rest from reference TRBV11-3 and TRBJ2-3): EAGVVQSPRYKIIEKKQPVAFWCNPISGHNTLYWYLQNLGQGPELLIRYENEEAVDDSQLPKDRFSAERLKGVDSTLKIQPAELGDSAVYLCASSLEHTDTQYFGPGTRLTVL.

This clone came up a few times. The chain has TRBV2 and TRBJ2-6; TRBD2 might be the D (6 bases). The V and J ends lost 1 base and 1 base respectively, with 8 bases between them. The germline gives CDR1 SNHLY, CDR2 FYNNEI. The CDR3 is 16 amino acids. The CDR3: CASSEVGGSGANVLTF. CDR3 DNA sequence: TGTGCCAGCAGTGAAGTTGGGGGGTCTGGGGCCAACGTCCTGACTTTC.

For this clone: Other DNA sequences in the sample encode the same CDR3. The chain couples TRBV19 to TRBJ2-7, with no clear D. V shed 6 bases and J shed 1 base, with 4 bases lying between them. The CDR3 is made up of 11 amino acids. Germline CDR1 is LNHDA and CDR2 is SQIVND (reference sequence). The CDR3 bases are TGTGCCAGTAGCTCTTCCTACGAGCAGTACTTC. This translates into CASSSSYEQYF. The whole variable domain, filled in from reference TRBV19 and TRBJ2-7, reads DGGITQSPKYLFRKEGQNVTLSCEQNLNHDAMYWYRQDPGQGLRLIYYSQIVNDFQKGDIAEGYSVSREKKESFPLTVTSAQKNPTAFYLCASSSSYEQYFGPGTRLTVT.

The chain has TRBV6-5 and TRBJ2-5; D perhaps matches TRBD1 (5 bases). The CDR3 consists of 13 residues. Trimming removed 5 bases at V and 5 bases at J, with 12 bases between. Germline V lookup: CDR1 MNHEY, CDR2 SVGAGI. As DNA, the CDR3 is TGTGCCAGCAGTCCACAGGAAGGGGAGACCCAGTACTTC. Translating it yields CASSPQEGETQYF.

The genes are TRBV27 and TRBJ2-7, with 7 bases identical to TRBD1. CDR1 and CDR2 (germline): MNHEY, SMNVEV (reference sequence). Losses at the gene ends were 2 bases for V and 7 bases for J; bases not matched to a gene: 14. The CDR3 runs 16 residues. The CDR3, as DNA: TGTGCCAGCAGTTTAACGGGACAGCTCGCCCTTCGGGAGCAGTACTTC. Translation: CASSLTGQLALREQYF.

As to this clone: Other DNA sequences within the sample encode an identical CDR3. V and J are TRBV20-1 and TRBJ2-5; 7 positions match TRBD2. CDR1 is DFQATT, CDR2 SNEGSKA, per germline (reference sequence). V was clipped by 6 bases and J by 5 bases; unmatched bases: 0. CDR3 length: 10 residues. The CDR3 coding sequence is TGCAGTGCAGCGGGGGAGACCCAGTACTTC. This encodes CSAAGETQYF.

This chain connects TRBV27 to TRBJ1-2, with TRBD1 matching 10 bases. The germline V gene has CDR1 MNHEY and CDR2 SMNVEV (reference sequence). The CDR3 consists of 15 residues. Trimming cost V 4 bases and J 5 bases; bases outside gene matches: 7. CDR3 sequence: CASSSPGQGRYGYTF. The CDR3 nucleotides are TGTGCCAGCAGTTCCCCGGGACAGGGGAGGTATGGCTACACCTTC.